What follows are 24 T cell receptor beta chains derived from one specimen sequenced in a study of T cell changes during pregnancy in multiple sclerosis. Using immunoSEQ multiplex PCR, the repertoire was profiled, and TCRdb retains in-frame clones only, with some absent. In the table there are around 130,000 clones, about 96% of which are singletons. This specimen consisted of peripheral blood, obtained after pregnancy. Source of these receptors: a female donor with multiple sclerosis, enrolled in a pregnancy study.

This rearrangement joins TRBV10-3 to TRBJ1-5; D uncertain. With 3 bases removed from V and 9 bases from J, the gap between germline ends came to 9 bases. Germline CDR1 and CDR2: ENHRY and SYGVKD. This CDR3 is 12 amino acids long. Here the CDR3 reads CAISEGGGPQHF. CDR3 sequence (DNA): TGTGCCATCAGTGAAGGCGGAGGGCCCCAGCATTTT.

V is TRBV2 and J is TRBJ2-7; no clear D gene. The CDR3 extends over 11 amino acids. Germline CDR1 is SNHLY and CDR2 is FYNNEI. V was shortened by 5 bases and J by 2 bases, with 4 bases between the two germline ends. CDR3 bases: TGTGCCAGCAGTCGCGCCTACGAGCAGTACTTC. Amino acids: CASSRAYEQYF.

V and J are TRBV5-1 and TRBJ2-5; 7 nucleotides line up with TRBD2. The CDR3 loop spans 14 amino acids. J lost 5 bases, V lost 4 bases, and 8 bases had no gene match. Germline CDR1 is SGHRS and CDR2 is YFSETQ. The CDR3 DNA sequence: TGCGCCAGCAGCCCGGGGGGTGTCAGGGAGACCCAGTACTTC. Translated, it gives CASSPGGVRETQYF.

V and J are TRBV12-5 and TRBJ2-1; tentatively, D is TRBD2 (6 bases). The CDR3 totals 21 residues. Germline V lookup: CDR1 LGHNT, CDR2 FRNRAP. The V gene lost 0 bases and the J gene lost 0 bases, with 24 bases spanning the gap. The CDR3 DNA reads TGTGCTAGTGGTTTGGTACCTAACGGGCTAGCGCCTACAAGCTCCTACAATGAGCAGTTCTTC. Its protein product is CASGLVPNGLAPTSSYNEQFF.

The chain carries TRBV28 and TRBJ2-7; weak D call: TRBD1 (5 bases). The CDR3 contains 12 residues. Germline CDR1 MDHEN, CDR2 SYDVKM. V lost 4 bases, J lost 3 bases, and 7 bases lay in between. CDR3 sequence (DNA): TGTGCCAGCAGTTGGGGCCGCTACGAGCAGTACTTC. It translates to CASSWGRYEQYF.

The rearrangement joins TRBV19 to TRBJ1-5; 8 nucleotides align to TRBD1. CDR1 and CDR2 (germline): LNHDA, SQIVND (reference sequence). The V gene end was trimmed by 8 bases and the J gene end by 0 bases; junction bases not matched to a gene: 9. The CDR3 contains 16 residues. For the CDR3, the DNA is TGTGCCAGTCGCCGGACAGGGCAATATAGCAATCAGCCCCAGCATTTT. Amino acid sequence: CASRRTGQYSNQPQHF.

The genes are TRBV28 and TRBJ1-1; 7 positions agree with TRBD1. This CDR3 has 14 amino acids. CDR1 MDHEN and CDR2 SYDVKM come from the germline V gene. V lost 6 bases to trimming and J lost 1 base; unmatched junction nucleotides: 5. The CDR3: CASRSQGSNTEAFF. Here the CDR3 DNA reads TGTGCCAGCAGATCACAGGGGTCGAACACTGAAGCTTTCTTT. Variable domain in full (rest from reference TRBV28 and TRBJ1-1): DVKVTQSSRYLVKRTGEKVFLECVQDMDHENMFWYRQDPGLGLRLIYFSYDVKMKEKGDIPEGYSVSREKKERFSLILESASTNQTSMYLCASRSQGSNTEAFFGQGTRLTVV.

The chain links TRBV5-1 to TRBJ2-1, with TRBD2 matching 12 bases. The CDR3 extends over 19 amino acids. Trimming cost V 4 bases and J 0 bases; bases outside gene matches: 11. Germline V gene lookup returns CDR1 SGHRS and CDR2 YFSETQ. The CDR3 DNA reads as TGCGCCAGCAGCACGGGACTAGCGGGTGATATCAGCTCCTACAATGAGCAGTTCTTC. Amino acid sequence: CASSTGLAGDISSYNEQFF.

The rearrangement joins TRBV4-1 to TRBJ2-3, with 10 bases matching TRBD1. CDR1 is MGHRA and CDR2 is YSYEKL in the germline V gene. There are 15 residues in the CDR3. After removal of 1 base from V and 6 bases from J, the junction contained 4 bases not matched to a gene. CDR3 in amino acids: CASSQGTGGLDTQYF. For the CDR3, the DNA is TGCGCCAGCAGCCAAGGGACAGGGGGTTTGGATACGCAGTATTTT.

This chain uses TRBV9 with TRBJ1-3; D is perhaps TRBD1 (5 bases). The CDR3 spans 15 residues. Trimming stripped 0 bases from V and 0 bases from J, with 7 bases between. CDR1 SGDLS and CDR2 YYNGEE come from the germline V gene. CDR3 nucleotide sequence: TGTGCCAGCAGCGTAGGGGGGGTCTCTGGAAACACCATATATTTT. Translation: CASSVGGVSGNTIYF.

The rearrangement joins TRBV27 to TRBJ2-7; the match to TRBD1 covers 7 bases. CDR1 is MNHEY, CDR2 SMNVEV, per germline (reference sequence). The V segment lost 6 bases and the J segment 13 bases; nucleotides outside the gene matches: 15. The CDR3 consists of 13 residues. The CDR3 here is CASRSWNRGPFYF. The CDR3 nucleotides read TGTGCCAGCAGGAGCTGGAACAGGGGCCCGTTTTACTTC.

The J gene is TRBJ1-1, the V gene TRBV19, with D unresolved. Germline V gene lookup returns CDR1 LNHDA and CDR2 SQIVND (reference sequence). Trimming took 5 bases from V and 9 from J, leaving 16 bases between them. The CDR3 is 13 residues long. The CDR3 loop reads CASSAGAETKAFF. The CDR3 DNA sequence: TGTGCCAGTAGTGCGGGCGCGGAGACGAAAGCTTTCTTT.

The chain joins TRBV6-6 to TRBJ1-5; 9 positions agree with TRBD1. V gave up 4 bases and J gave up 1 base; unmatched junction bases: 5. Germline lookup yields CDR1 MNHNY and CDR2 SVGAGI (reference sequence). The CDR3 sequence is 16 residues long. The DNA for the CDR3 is TGTGCCAGCAGTTCTACGGGACAGGGAAGCAATCAGCCCCAGCATTTT. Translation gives CASSSTGQGSNQPQHF.

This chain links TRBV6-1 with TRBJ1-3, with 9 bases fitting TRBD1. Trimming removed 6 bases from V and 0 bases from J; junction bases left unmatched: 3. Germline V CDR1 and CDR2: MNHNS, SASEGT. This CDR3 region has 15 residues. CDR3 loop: CASRGQGISGNTIYF. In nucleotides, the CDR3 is TGTGCCAGCAGGGGACAGGGCATCTCTGGAAACACCATATATTTT.

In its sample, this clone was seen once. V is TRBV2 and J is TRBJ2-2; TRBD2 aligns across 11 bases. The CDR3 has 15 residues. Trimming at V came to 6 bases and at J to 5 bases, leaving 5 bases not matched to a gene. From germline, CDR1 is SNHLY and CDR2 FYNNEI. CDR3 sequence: CASRDSGRATGELFF. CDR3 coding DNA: TGTGCCAGCAGGGATAGCGGGAGGGCTACCGGGGAGCTGTTTTTT.

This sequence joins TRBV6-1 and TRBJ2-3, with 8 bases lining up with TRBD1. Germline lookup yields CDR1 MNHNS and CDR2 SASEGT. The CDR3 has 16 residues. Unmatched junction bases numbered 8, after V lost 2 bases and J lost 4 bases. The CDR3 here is CASSELGQGASDTQYF. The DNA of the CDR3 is TGTGCCAGCAGTGAACTCGGGCAGGGGGCCTCAGATACGCAGTATTTT.

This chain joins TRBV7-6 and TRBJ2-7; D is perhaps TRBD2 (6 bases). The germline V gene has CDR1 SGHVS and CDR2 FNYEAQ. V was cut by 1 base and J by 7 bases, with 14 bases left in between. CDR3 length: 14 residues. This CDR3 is CASSLVEGPREQYF. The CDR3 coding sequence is TGTGCCAGCAGCTTAGTGGAGGGCCCTAGGGAGCAGTACTTC.

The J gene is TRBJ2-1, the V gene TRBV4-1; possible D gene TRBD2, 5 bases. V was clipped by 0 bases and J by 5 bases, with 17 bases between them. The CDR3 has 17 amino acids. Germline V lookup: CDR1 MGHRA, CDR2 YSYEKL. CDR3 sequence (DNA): TGCGCCAGCAGCCAAGATCCGATGGAGGCCCGCGACAATGAGCAGTTCTTC. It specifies CASSQDPMEARDNEQFF.

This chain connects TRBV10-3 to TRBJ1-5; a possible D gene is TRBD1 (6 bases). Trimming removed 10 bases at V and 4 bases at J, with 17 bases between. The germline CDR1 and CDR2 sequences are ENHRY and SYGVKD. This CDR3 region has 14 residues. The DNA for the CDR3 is TGTGCCACCTCACCGGGACACGGTAATCAGCCCCAGCATTTT. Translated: CATSPGHGNQPQHF.

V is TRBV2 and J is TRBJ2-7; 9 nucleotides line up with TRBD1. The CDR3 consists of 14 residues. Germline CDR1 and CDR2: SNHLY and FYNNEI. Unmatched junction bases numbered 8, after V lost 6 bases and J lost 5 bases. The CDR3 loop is CASRDGTGYNEQYF. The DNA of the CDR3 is TGTGCCAGCAGAGACGGGACAGGGTACAACGAGCAGTACTTC.

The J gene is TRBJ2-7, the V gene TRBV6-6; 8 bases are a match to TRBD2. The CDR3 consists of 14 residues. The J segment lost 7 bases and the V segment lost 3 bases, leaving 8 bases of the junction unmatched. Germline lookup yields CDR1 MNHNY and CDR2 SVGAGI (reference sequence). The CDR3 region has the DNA TGTGCCAGCAGTTATAGTCTAGCGGGTTGGGAGCAGTACTTC. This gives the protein CASSYSLAGWEQYF.

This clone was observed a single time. The CDR3 DNA follows: TGTGCCAGCAGTCGTGGACAGACCTATGCGGGCTACACCTTC. This encodes CASSRGQTYAGYTF. The V call is TRBV9, the J call TRBJ1-2; tentative D call: TRBD1 (6 bases). Germline V gene lookup returns CDR1 SGDLS and CDR2 YYNGEE. The CDR3 spans 14 residues. Trimming shortened V by 5 bases and J by 8 bases, and 19 bases separated the two germline ends.

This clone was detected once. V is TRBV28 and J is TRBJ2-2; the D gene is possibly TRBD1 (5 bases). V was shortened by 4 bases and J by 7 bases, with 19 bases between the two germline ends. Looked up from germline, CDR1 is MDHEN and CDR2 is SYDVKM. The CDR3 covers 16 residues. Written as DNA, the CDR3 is TGTGCCAGCAGTTCCCTAGGGGTTCGGGTTCGCGGGGAGCTGTTTTTT. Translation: CASSSLGVRVRGELFF.

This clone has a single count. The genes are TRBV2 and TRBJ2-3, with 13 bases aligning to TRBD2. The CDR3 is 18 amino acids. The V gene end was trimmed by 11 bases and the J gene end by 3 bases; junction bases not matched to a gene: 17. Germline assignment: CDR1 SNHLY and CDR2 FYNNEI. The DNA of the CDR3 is TGTGCCTGTCTCCTCCGACTAGCGGGAGGTCCTAGGACAGATACGCAGTATTTT. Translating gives CACLLRLAGGPRTDTQYF. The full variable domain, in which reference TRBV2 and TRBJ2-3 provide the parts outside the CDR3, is EPEVTQTPSHQVTQMGQEVILRCVPISNHLYFYWYRQILGQKVEFLVSFYNNEISEKSEIFDDQFSVERPDGSNFTLKIRSTKLEDSAMYFCACLLRLAGGPRTDTQYFGPGTRLTVL.